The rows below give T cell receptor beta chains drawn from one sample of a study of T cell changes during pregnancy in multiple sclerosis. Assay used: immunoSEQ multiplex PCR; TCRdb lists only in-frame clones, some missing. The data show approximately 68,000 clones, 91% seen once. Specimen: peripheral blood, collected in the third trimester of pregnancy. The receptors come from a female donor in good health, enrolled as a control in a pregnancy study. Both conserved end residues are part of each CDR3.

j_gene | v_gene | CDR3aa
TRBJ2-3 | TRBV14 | CASSQDRLAEADTQYF
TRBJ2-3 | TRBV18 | CASSPSRQGTDTQYF
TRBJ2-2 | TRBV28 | CASSPPYRDRGPTGELFF
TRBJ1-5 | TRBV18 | CASSPLGEGSNQPQHF
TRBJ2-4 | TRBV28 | CASSTPGQGNIQYF
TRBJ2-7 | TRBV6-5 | CASSYAFGQGVHEQYF
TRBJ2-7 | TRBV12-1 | CASSFRGVAGGYEQYF
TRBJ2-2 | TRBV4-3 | CASSHLGQGRTGELFF
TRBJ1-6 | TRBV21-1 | CASSKRGIDSPLHF
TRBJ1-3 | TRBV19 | CASRANTGNTIYF
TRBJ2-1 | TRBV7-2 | CASSLARSSGEQFF
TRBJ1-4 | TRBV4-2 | CASSQVGDRAEKLFF
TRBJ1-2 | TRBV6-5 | CASSYSGERNYGYTF
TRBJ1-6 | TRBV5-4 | CASNIRQGFNSPLHF
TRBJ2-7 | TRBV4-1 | CASSPDRDRGSYEQYF
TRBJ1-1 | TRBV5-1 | CASSPDRGGGMNTEAFF
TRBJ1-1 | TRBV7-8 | CASSPRTALNTEAFF
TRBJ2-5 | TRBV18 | CASSPLTGETQYF
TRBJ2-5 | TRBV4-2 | CASSQPDRAQETQYF
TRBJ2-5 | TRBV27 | CASSLSFQETQYF
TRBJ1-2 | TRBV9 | CASSGQGVYGYTF
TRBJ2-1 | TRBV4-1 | CASSQVAQDRVYNEQFF